This note documents a single TCR beta chain sequence. The data were taken from a study of blood T cell repertoires in COVID-19. Source study methods: From reference gene primer amplification, estimates of nucleated cell counts were derived. Profiling relied on immunoSEQ multiplex PCR, and the TCRdb table lists in-frame clones only, not all of them. That table supplies the V and J calls and clone size; D and trimming were determined from the DNA. The data show more than 65,000 clones, around 79% seen once. This CDR3 region has 15 residues. Sequencing was performed on peripheral blood. The chain employs TRBV21-1 and TRBJ1-5; the tabulated D call, TRBD1, remains unverified against the DNA. TRBV21-1 is a pseudogene. The clonotype originates from a man between 60 and 75 years old with acute or convalescent COVID-19. CDR3 sequence: CASSKDRGVGQPQHF. For the CDR3, the DNA is TGTGCCAGCAGCAAAGACAGGGGGGTGGGTCAGCCCCAGCATTTT.